This TCR beta chain stems from a study of tumour-infiltrating T cells in Burkitt lymphoma. The CDR3 spans 13 residues. V was clipped by 5 bases and J by 1 base, with 8 bases between them. Germline lookup yields CDR1 SNHLY and CDR2 FYNNEI. The method was immunoSEQ multiplex PCR; TCRdb's version includes in-frame clones alone and lacks a portion of them. The sample records some 3,500 clones, 15% to 20% being singletons. This sequence joins TRBV2 and TRBJ2-5; D possibly corresponds to TRBD1 (5 bases). The sequence derives from a human donor with Burkitt lymphoma. Sequenced input: tumor tissue. CDR3 in amino acids: CASSPGIQETQYF. CDR3 nucleotide sequence: TGTGCCAGCAGTCCAGGGATCCAAGAGACCCAGTACTTC. The variable domain in full, completed from reference TRBV2 and TRBJ2-5, reads EPEVTQTPSHQVTQMGQEVILRCVPISNHLYFYWYRQILGQKVEFLVSFYNNEISEKSEIFDDQFSVERPDGSNFTLKIRSTKLEDSAMYFCASSPGIQETQYFGPGTRLLVL.